The T cell receptor (beta chain) described here comes from a study of cytomegalovirus exposure and HLA in healthy donors (dated by TCRdb to 2016 to 2017). Regarding the study in general: An earlier analysis of roughly 500 of the donors reported 276 Gb of sequence data and 117 million unique TCR beta sequences obtained from around 180 million T cells. Approximately 300 gigabases of sequencing data and around 80 million unique TCR sequences made up an early release that covered approximately 620 HLA-typed donors. Of the 300 to 500 genotyped donors, 81% were placed in the genetic ancestry cluster associated with self-reported Caucasian donors. The aim of the study was to test whether cataloging public T cell receptors could identify signatures of past pathogen exposure. The study used immunosequencing to profile the T cell repertoires of several hundred subjects and linked those repertoires to cytomegalovirus serostatus. Besides the first cohort of hundreds of subjects, a separate validation cohort made up of around 120 different subjects was used. To predict cytomegalovirus infection status, the study brought together high-throughput TCR immunosequencing, statistical association of individual TCRs with disease status, and machine learning. In a later analysis, previously published TCR beta repertoires from 670 or so donors were re-analyzed and high-resolution HLA genotyping was added so that TCR occurrence patterns could be studied. Rather than using new phenotypic data, the later analysis identified candidate immune exposures from TCR beta sequences and from how often those sequences occurred across donors. To decide whether each TCR beta V gene segment behaved as functional or pseudogenic, an earlier analysis of some 570 of the donors relied on high-throughput TCR beta sequencing. Donor age, sex, ethnicity and CMV serostatus were compiled together with the repertoire data. A later genetic analysis used genome-wide SNP genotypes for about three fifths of the 666 donors, treating that subset as a discovery cohort. Every discovery cohort repertoire had been produced on one sequencing platform. HLA typing included class I and class II loci at four-digit resolution. Typing coverage differed by locus: A, B, C, DRB1 and DQB1 were typed in about 620-630 donors, DQA1 in about 550, DPA1 in 606, and DPB1 in roughly 470. Roughly 5 DR-DQ haplotypes were treated as single units for association and clustering because of strong linkage in the cohort. Among some 410 genotyped donors of the cohort, an average of about 220,000 unique TCR beta nucleotide sequences was sequenced per donor, of which roughly 17% were non-productive. What the work shows at the level of the full study, not this receptor alone: A group of highly shared sequence variants was considered likely to be a technical artifact of the sequencing pipeline. At a false discovery rate of 0.05, a later analysis linked around 15,000 TCR beta sequences to specific HLA alleles. Some IMGT-functional V segments, including TRBV6-2 and TRBV6-3, could not be told apart with the 87-base-pair reads, so those segments were excluded. According to a later analysis, TCR association rates differed among HLA loci, with DRB1 alleles showing the most associated TCRs and HLA-C alleles showing the fewest. While some public TCRs were present in many individuals, most TCR sequences turned up only very rarely across donors. Broadly in line with IMGT annotations, most TCR beta V segments showed up in productive rearrangements about 87% or about 30% of the time in an earlier analysis of several hundred of the donors. The authors suggested that the approach could potentially be extended to other disease states and immunological phenotypes. The only immune exposure information available for the cohort was CMV serostatus. Because some donors lacked HLA typing at each locus, the association tests relied only on the typed subset. Compared with the approximately 600-donor mean, donors in an Asian-associated ancestry cluster had fewer N-insertions in productive TCRs, according to a later genetic analysis. Correlated functional status among segregating V segments might reflect linkage disequilibrium, but an unknown experimental factor could not be ruled out. In a later genetic analysis, a missense DCLRE1C variant was associated with V-gene and J-gene trimming of TCR beta chains, and the association was replicated in an independent cohort. A further reported finding was that TCR beta sequences accurately predicted the HLA-A and HLA-B alleles for most subjects in the first cohort. When HLA alleles, especially DR and DQ, strongly co-occurred, attributing TCR associations to individual alleles was difficult. In a later analysis, HLA-associated TCR beta chains were found to be more clonally expanded and to have lower generation probabilities than equally common non-associated chains. A later analysis reported that several top co-occurrence clusters appeared linked to parvovirus B19, influenza, CMV and Epstein-Barr virus. This cohort had only TCR beta chains sequenced, and the lack of alpha or paired-chain data limited which features could be detected. The classifier was reported to diagnose cytomegalovirus status with high specificity and sensitivity in both the original cohort and the validation cohort. In a later analysis, most CMV-associated TCR beta chains were found to appear HLA-restricted, with HLA associations seemingly driven largely by CMV exposure. A total of roughly 160 TCR beta chains were listed by the study as associated with cytomegalovirus. Some 16 rarely observed V segments, including chromosome 9 orphons, were excluded from the earlier analysis of some 590 of the donors because counts were too low. Roughly uniform sequencing depth across donors was assumed in presence/absence analyses, although this assumption may not hold. Three of the identified cytomegalovirus-associated TCR beta chains were confirmed in vitro to be specific for cytomegalovirus antigens.

The CDR3, cysteine through phenylalanine, is 19 amino acids long. The retained sequence is limited to the CDR3, 57 bases, with the frame set at the first base. Receptor amplification or capture employed the immunoSEQ multiplex PCR assay. The multiplex PCR relied on a mix of 60 forward primers for TCR Vbeta segments and 13 reverse primers for TCR Jbeta segments. Amplification of the CDR3 region of rearranged TCR beta genes was performed with a multiplex PCR assay on genomic DNA. Amplified TCR beta libraries were sequenced as 87-base-pair reads on the Illumina HiSeq System. The authors processed their data as follows. In a later analysis, some 80 million unique TCR beta chains were counted across the approximately 640 repertoires, and around 10 million of these chains were shared by at least two donors. Raw reads were error-corrected and collapsed into unique sequences with a nearest-neighbor algorithm that merged closely related sequences to remove PCR and sequencing errors. Alignment of CDR3 sequences to IMGT reference sequences was used to assign V, D and J gene segments. For a sequence to be retained, at least a six-nucleotide match to both a V gene segment and a J gene segment was required. A rearrangement was called productive if the CDR3 had no stop codons and remained in frame with V and J, and every other rearrangement was called non-productive. Following IMGT convention, CDR3 was defined as the stretch from the second conserved V-encoded cysteine up to the conserved J-encoded phenylalanine. The earlier analysis of 587 of the donors excluded sequences that lacked an unambiguous match to a single V gene segment. An earlier analysis of 500 to 600 of the donors classified V segments as functional when productive rearrangements were above 56.7% and as segregating when the standard deviation between donors was above 5%. A statistical classification framework was built to diagnose cytomegalovirus status from the catalog of TCR beta chain sequences. In a later analysis, V and J genes were assigned by comparing TCR nucleotide sequences against IMGT/GENE-DB human TR gene sequences. A later analysis assigned CDR3 sequences and most-parsimonious VDJ recombination scenarios with the TCRdist pipeline. A later analysis defined each TCR beta chain by its CDR3 amino acid sequence plus V-gene family, and excluded reads lacking a unique V-gene family. To address suspected cross-contamination and a sequencing artifact, a later analysis removed 450 to 700 highly shared, low-generation-probability nucleotide sequences. In a later analysis, a clonal expansion index for each public chain was calculated from normalized within-repertoire ranks of inferred template counts. A later analysis computed generation probabilities with a VDJ recombination model fitted to out-of-frame rearrangements, and checked the results against IGoR. In a later analysis, TCR-TCR, TCR-HLA and TCR-CMV co-occurrence was scored with hypergeometric tests, and a repertoire-size bias correction was applied to TCR pairs. A later analysis estimated false discovery rates by permuting HLA or CMV assignments 20 times. In a later analysis, co-occurring TCRs were grouped using DBSCAN, and TCRdist sequence similarity was added for clustering within HLA-allele-positive subsets. Repertoires with fewer than 30,000 or more than 120,000 public chains were left out of co-occurrence clustering, as were a handful of repertoires with anomalous nucleotide sharing. Imported from immuneACCESS, the table was reduced by TCRdb to in-frame sequences with V and J called. These copies leave out some clones; in studies compared against another copy, an unresolved V gene accounts for under half, and the cause of the remainder is not known. That table supplies the V and J calls and clone size; D and trimming were determined from the DNA. The sample table contains 200,000 to 250,000 clones; only one count was recorded for roughly 83% of them. About 1.4% of the sample goes to the ten largest clones.

The cohort was made up of under 800 healthy bone marrow donors. At the time of sampling, every cohort member was nominally healthy, though immune exposures that went unrecorded were likely present. The donor was CMV seronegative and belonged to the group of over 350 seronegative cohort members. Each donor provided a peripheral blood sample, and peripheral blood mononuclear cells were used for TCR beta sequencing. The Qiagen DNeasy Blood Extraction Kit was used to extract genomic DNA from the blood cell samples. Concerning this clone itself: No cognate antigen has been identified for it. No much larger clone exists at a distance of one base, and base qualities are not known.

The clonotype was recovered from a girl aged 10-17 years in good health and CMV-seronegative. The chain employs TRBV1 and TRBJ1-2. TRBV1 is reported as a pseudogene. Source material: PBMCs. DNA sequence: TGCACCAGCAGCCCAAAACCCTGCGAATACGGGCCGGGAGTGTGGGGCTACACCTTC. This encodes CTSSPKPCEYGPGVWGYTF.